Below are 18 T cell receptor beta chains sequenced from a single sample in a study of OX40 agonist ivuxolimab in advanced cancers. Libraries were built with the immunoSEQ multiplex PCR assay. TCRdb holds this immuneACCESS table with in-frame rearrangements only. Some clones are missing; in checked studies, unresolved V genes explain under half, and the rest has no known cause. Recorded for this sample are over 25,000 clones; 80% to 95% of them occurred a single time. The ten largest make up over 7.5% of the sample. The specimen was CD4+ or CD8+ T cells sorted from blood, collected in a trial of the OX40 agonist ivuxolimab. All receptors derive from an adult with an advanced solid tumor such as melanoma, head and neck, liver or kidney cancer.

CDR3 loop: CASSQGREGLSTDTQYF. The CDR3 DNA follows: TGCGCCAGCAGCCAAGGTCGGGAGGGCCTCAGCACAGATACGCAGTATTTT. This chain joins TRBV4-1 and TRBJ2-3; 8 bases match TRBD2. The CDR3 contains 17 residues. Germline lookup yields CDR1 MGHRA and CDR2 YSYEKL. V shed 1 base, J shed 0 bases, and the junction held 6 bases outside the gene matches.

V is TRBV4-1 and J is TRBJ1-1; D might be TRBD1 (5 bases). This CDR3 has 14 residues. The V end lost 1 base, the J end lost 1 base, and 7 bases lay between the germline ends. Germline-derived CDR1 and CDR2 are MGHRA and YSYEKL. CDR3 loop: CASSQVGGNTEAFF. The CDR3 DNA is TGCGCCAGCAGCCAAGTTGGGGGGAACACTGAAGCTTTCTTT.

This clone appeared a single time. V gene TRBV19 combines with J gene TRBJ1-4, with TRBD1 matching 9 bases. With V trimmed by 5 bases and J by 5 bases, 3 bases remained unmatched. CDR1 LNHDA and CDR2 SQIVND come from the germline V gene (reference sequence). CDR3 length equals 14 residues. CDR3 sequence: CASSPTGGNEKLFF. CDR3 sequence (DNA): TGTGCCAGTAGTCCCACAGGGGGCAATGAAAAACTGTTTTTT.

The chain's CDR3 is CSVEGGQLMNTEAFF. Here the CDR3 DNA reads TGCAGCGTTGAAGGGGGACAGCTCATGAACACTGAAGCTTTCTTT. The chain combines TRBV29-1 with TRBJ1-1, with TRBD1 matching 7 bases. CDR3 length: 15 residues. The germline V gene encodes CDR1 SQVTM and CDR2 ANQGSEA. V gave up 1 base and J gave up 0 bases; unmatched junction bases: 5.

V usage is TRBV9 and J usage is TRBJ2-7; D is possibly TRBD1 (5 bases). The germline V gene has CDR1 SGDLS and CDR2 YYNGEE. CDR3 length: 14 residues. V was trimmed by 0 bases and J by 9 bases, leaving 16 bases between them. The CDR3 protein is CASSVGDSSPRQYF. The CDR3 region has the DNA TGTGCCAGCAGCGTAGGAGACAGTTCCCCAAGGCAGTACTTC.

The genes are TRBV5-4 and TRBJ1-6; a possible D gene is TRBD1 (5 bases). The CDR3 totals 17 residues. CDR1 SGHNT and CDR2 YYREEE come from the germline V gene (reference sequence). The germline V and J ends were trimmed by 3 bases and 10 bases, with 23 bases remaining between them. CDR3: CASSSRDPGLLTSPLHF. The CDR3 nucleotides read TGTGCCAGCAGCTCGCGGGACCCGGGACTACTTACATCACCCCTCCACTTT. Based on the CDR3 plus reference TRBV5-4 and TRBJ1-6, the full variable domain is ETGVTQSPTHLIKTRGQQVTLRCSSQSGHNTVSWYQQALGQGPQFIFQYYREEENGRGNFPPRFSGLQFPNYSSELNVNALELDDSALYLCASSSRDPGLLTSPLHFGNGTRLTVT.

CDR3 DNA sequence: TGTGCCAGCAGCTTAAAGGCACAGGTGATCTCCTACAATGAGCAGTTCTTC. Protein product: CASSLKAQVISYNEQFF. This chain connects TRBV7-2 to TRBJ2-1, with D tentatively TRBD1 (5 bases). Germline CDR1 and CDR2: SGHTA and FQGNSA. The CDR3 contains 17 residues. The V and J ends lost 2 bases and 0 bases respectively, with 14 bases between them.

The V gene is TRBV7-9, the J gene TRBJ1-4, with D perhaps TRBD1 (5 bases). Germline V lookup: CDR1 SEHNR, CDR2 FQNEAQ (reference sequence). The V and J ends lost 4 bases and 8 bases respectively, with 17 bases between them. The CDR3 spans 15 residues. The CDR3 here is CASSWEEGSGEKLFF. The CDR3 nucleotides are TGTGCCAGCAGCTGGGAAGAGGGGTCAGGAGAAAAACTGTTTTTT.

This clone appeared a few times. The chain combines TRBV9 with TRBJ2-1; 11 bases agree with TRBD2. CDR1 and CDR2 (germline): SGDLS, YYNGEE. CDR3 length: 15 residues. V shed 4 bases and J 4 bases; nucleotides not matched to a gene: 4. The CDR3 sequence: CASSPGTSGYNEQFF. CDR3 coding DNA: TGTGCCAGCAGCCCCGGGACTAGCGGTTACAATGAGCAGTTCTTC.

J is TRBJ2-5 and V is TRBV4-2; 11 nucleotides match TRBD2. Unmatched junction bases numbered 5, after V lost 2 bases and J lost 0 bases. The germline gives CDR1 LGHNA, CDR2 YNFKEQ. The CDR3 totals 17 residues. CDR3 residues: CASSQLAGGPDQETQYF. In nucleotides, the CDR3 is TGTGCCAGCAGCCAATTAGCGGGGGGGCCCGACCAAGAGACCCAGTACTTC.

The genes are TRBV7-6 and TRBJ2-7, with TRBD2 identical over 7 bases. This CDR3 has 14 residues. After removal of 8 bases from V and 3 bases from J, the junction contained 10 bases not matched to a gene. CDR1 and CDR2 from the germline V gene are SGHVS and FNYEAQ. The DNA of the CDR3 is TGTGCCAGCGCGGGGGAGGCGGGATACTACGAGCAGTACTTC. The encoded protein is CASAGEAGYYEQYF.

The chain is built from TRBV9 and TRBJ1-6, with 8 bases identical to TRBD1. This CDR3 comprises 17 residues. The V gene's germline CDR1 is SGDLS and CDR2 YYNGEE. Trimming took 4 bases from V and 2 from J; bases not matched to a gene: 8. CDR3 nucleotides: TGTGCCAGCAGCCCCGAGGACAGGGCGCCCTATAATTCACCCCTCCACTTT. It specifies CASSPEDRAPYNSPLHF.

V is TRBV7-8 and J is TRBJ2-1, with 8 bases fitting TRBD2. The CDR3 consists of 14 residues. Trimming took 4 bases from V and 10 from J; bases not matched to a gene: 9. Germline loops: CDR1 SGHVS, CDR2 FQNEAQ. This CDR3 reads CASSSGTSYGEQFF. The CDR3 nucleotides read TGTGCCAGCAGCTCCGGGACTAGTTACGGGGAGCAGTTCTTC.

This chain uses TRBV4-1 with TRBJ2-5; tentatively, D is TRBD2 (7 bases). Germline V gene data show CDR1 as MGHRA and CDR2 as YSYEKL. Between the trimmed V and J ends, which lost 5 bases and 6 bases, there was a span of 13 bases. CDR3 length equals 13 residues. The CDR3: CASSMSGGKTQYF. In nucleotides, the CDR3 is TGCGCCAGCAGCATGTCGGGGGGCAAGACCCAGTACTTC.

V is TRBV10-3 and J is TRBJ1-1, with D perhaps matching TRBD1 (6 bases). The CDR3 has 13 amino acids. V was clipped by 6 bases and J by 0 bases, with 8 bases between them. Per germline, CDR1 ENHRY and CDR2 SYGVKD. The CDR3, as DNA: TGTGCCATCAGGGGGGGCATGAACACTGAAGCTTTCTTT. This codes for CAIRGGMNTEAFF.

The J gene is TRBJ2-5, the V gene TRBV5-6; TRBD2 matches 13 bases. CDR1 and CDR2 (germline): SGHDT, YYEEEE. V lost 0 bases, J lost 5 bases, and 4 bases stayed unmatched. This CDR3 is built from 16 residues. Here the CDR3 DNA reads TGTGCCAGCAGCTTGGGGACTAGCGGGAGAGGCGAGACCCAGTACTTC. It encodes CASSLGTSGRGETQYF.

V is TRBV5-1 and J is TRBJ1-2, with D uncertain. The CDR3 runs to 14 residues. The germline V and J ends were trimmed by 3 bases and 0 bases, with 9 bases remaining between them. CDR1 SGHRS and CDR2 YFSETQ come from the germline V gene. The CDR3 DNA reads as TGCGCCAGCAGCTCCCGAATGACTAACTATGGCTACACCTTC. This codes for CASSSRMTNYGYTF.

The J gene is TRBJ2-5, the V gene TRBV2; D perhaps matches TRBD1 (7 bases). This CDR3 has 15 amino acids. Per germline, CDR1 SNHLY and CDR2 FYNNEI. The germline V and J ends were trimmed by 0 bases and 6 bases, with 14 bases remaining between them. In DNA, the CDR3 is TGTGCCAGCAGTGAAGCCAGGGGGGATTGGCAGACCCAGTACTTC. It yields the protein CASSEARGDWQTQYF.